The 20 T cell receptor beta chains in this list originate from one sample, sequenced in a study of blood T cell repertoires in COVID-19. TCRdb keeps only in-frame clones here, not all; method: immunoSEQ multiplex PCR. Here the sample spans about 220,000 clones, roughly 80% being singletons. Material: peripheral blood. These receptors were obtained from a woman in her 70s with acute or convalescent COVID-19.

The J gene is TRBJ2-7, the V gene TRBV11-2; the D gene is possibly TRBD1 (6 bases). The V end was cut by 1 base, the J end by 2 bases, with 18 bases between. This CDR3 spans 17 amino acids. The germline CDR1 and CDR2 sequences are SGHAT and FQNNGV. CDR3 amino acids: CASSLGRTGYSAYEQYV. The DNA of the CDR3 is TGTGCCAGCAGCTTAGGGAGAACAGGGTACAGCGCCTACGAGCAGTACGTC.

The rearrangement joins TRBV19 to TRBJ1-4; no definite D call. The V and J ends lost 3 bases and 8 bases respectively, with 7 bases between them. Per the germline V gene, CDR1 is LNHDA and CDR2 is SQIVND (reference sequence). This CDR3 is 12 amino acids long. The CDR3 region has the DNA TGTGCCAGTAGTATTGGGAGGGAAAAACTGTTTTTT. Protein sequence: CASSIGREKLFF.

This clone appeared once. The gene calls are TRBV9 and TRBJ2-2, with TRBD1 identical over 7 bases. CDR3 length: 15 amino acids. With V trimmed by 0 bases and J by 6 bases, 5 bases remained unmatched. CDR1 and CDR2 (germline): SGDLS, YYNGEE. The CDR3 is CASSVADRAAGELFF. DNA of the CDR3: TGTGCCAGCAGCGTAGCTGACAGGGCGGCCGGGGAGCTGTTTTTT. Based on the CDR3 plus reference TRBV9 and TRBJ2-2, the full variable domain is DSGVTQTPKHLITATGQRVTLRCSPRSGDLSVYWYQQSLDQGLQFLIQYYNGEERAKGNILERFSAQQFPDLHSELNLSSLELGDSALYFCASSVADRAAGELFFGEGSRLTVL.

The CDR3 region has the DNA TGTGCCAGCAGCCTCTCCCCAGATACGCAGTATTTT. Residues: CASSLSPDTQYF. The rearrangement links TRBV7-2 to TRBJ2-3; no firm D call. Germline V lookup: CDR1 SGHTA, CDR2 FQGNSA. V was shortened by 5 bases and J by 4 bases, with 7 bases between the two germline ends. This CDR3 has 12 amino acids.

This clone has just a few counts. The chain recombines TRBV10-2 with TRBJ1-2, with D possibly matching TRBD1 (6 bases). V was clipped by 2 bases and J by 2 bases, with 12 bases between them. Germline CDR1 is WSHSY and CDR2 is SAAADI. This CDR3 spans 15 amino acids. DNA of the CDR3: TGCGCCAGCAGTGAGAGGGTGGGGGCAAACTATGGCTACACCTTC. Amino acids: CASSERVGANYGYTF.

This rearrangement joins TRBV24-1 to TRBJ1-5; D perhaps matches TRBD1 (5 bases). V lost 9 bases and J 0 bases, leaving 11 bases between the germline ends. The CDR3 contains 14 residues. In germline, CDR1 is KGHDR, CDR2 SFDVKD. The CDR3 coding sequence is TGTGCCACCGCCCCAGGGAATAGCAATCAGCCCCAGCATTTT. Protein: CATAPGNSNQPQHF.

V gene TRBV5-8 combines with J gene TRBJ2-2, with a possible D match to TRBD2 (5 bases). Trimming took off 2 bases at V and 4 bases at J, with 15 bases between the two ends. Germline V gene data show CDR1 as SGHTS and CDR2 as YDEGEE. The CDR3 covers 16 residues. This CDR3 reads CASSFKRPRGTGELFF. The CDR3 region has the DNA TGTGCCAGCAGCTTTAAGCGCCCCCGGGGCACCGGGGAGCTGTTTTTT.

The CDR3: CASSQAYSGWADTQYF. CDR3 DNA sequence: TGCGCCAGCAGCCAAGCTTATAGCGGGTGGGCAGATACGCAGTATTTT. The J gene is TRBJ2-3, the V gene TRBV4-1, with 7 bases fitting TRBD2. From germline, CDR1 is MGHRA and CDR2 YSYEKL. This CDR3 is 16 amino acids long. V lost 1 base to trimming and J lost 4 bases; unmatched junction nucleotides: 8.

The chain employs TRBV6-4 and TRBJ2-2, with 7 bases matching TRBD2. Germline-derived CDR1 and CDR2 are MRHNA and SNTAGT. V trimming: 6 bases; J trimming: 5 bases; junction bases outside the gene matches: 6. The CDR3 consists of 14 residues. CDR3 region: CASSPTSVTGELFF. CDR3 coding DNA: TGTGCCAGCAGCCCCACTAGCGTTACCGGGGAGCTGTTTTTT.

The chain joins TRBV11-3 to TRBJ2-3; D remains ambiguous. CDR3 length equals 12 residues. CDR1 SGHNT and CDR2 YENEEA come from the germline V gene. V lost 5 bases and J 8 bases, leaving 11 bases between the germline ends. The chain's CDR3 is CASSRRSGTQYF. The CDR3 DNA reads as TGTGCCAGCAGCCGCCGGTCCGGTACGCAGTATTTT.

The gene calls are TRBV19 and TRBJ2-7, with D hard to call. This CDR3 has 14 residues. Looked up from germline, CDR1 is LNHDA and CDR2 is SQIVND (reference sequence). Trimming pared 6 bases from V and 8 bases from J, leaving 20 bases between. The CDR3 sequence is CASSSTDPVPQQYF. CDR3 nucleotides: TGTGCCAGTAGCTCGACTGATCCCGTCCCCCAGCAGTACTTC. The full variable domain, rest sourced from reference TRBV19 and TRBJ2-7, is DGGITQSPKYLFRKEGQNVTLSCEQNLNHDAMYWYRQDPGQGLRLIYYSQIVNDFQKGDIAEGYSVSREKKESFPLTVTSAQKNPTAFYLCASSSTDPVPQQYFGPGTRLTVT.

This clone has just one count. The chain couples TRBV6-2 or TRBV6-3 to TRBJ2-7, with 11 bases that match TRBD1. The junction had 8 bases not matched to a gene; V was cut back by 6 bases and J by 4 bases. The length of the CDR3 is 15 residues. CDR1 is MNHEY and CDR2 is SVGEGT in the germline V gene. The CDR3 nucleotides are TGTGCCAGCAGCACCACGGGGACAGGGGGTTACGAGCAGTACTTC. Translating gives CASSTTGTGGYEQYF.

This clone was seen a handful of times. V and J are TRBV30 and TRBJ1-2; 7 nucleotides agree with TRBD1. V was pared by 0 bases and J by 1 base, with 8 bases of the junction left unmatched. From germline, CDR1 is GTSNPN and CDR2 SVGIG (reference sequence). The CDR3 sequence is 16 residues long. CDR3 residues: CAWSVPAGGLNYGYTF. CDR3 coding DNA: TGTGCCTGGAGTGTACCCGCAGGGGGGCTTAACTATGGCTACACCTTC.

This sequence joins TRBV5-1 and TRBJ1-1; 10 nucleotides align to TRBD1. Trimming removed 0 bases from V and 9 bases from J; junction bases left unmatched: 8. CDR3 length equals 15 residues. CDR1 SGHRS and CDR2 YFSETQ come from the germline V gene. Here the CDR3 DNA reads TGCGCCAGCAGCTTGGCATCCGGGACAGGGGCCCAAGCTTTCTTT. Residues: CASSLASGTGAQAFF.

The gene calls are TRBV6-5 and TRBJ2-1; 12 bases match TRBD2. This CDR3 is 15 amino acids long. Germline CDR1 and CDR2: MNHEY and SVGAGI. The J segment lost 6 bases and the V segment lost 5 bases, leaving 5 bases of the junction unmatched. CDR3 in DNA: TGTGCCAGCAGTCCCTTGACTAGCGGGGGCAATGAGCAGTTCTTC. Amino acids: CASSPLTSGGNEQFF.

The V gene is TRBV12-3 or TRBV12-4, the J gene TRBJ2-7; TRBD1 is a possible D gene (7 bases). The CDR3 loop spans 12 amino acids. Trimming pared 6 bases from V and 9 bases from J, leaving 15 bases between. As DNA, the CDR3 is TGTGCCAGCAGCCTGGAGGGGGCTGGGCAGTACTTC. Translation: CASSLEGAGQYF.

CDR3 nucleotide sequence: TGTGCCAGCAGTGGTTCCGGGACAGGGTCCCACGAGCAGTACTTC. It encodes CASSGSGTGSHEQYF. The chain has TRBV28 and TRBJ2-7, with 9 bases identical to TRBD1. CDR1 is MDHEN and CDR2 is SYDVKM in the germline V gene. The CDR3 spans 15 residues. The ends lost 5 bases at V and 5 bases at J; junction bases unmatched: 10.

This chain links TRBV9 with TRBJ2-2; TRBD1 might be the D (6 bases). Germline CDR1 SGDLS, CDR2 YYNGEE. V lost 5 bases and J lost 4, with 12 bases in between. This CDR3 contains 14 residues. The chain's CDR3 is CASRGLGGTGELFF. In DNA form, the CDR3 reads TGTGCCAGCAGGGGCCTAGGGGGCACCGGGGAGCTGTTTTTT. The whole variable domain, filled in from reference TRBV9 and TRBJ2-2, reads DSGVTQTPKHLITATGQRVTLRCSPRSGDLSVYWYQQSLDQGLQFLIQYYNGEERAKGNILERFSAQQFPDLHSELNLSSLELGDSALYFCASRGLGGTGELFFGEGSRLTVL.

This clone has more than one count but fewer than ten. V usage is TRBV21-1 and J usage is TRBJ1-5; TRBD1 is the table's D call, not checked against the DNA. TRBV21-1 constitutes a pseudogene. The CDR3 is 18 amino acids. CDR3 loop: CASSKGEGVRGHFQPQHF. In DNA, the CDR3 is TGTGCCAGCAGCAAAGGGGAAGGAGTCAGGGGGCATTTTCAGCCCCAGCATTTT.

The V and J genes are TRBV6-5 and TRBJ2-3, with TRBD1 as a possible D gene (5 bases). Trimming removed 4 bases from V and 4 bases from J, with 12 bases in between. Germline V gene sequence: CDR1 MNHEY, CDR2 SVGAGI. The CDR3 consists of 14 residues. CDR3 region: CASSLNRSPDTQYF. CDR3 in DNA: TGTGCCAGCAGTTTAAACAGGAGCCCAGATACGCAGTATTTT.